This T cell receptor (beta chain) emerged from a study of cytotoxic CD8 clonotypes in ibrutinib-treated CLL. In the study overall: With a range of 6 to 36, the median treatment time before response samples were taken was around 12 months. Study-wide results and limits: Sampling time points were not equivalent between sustained-remission and progressing patients. Baseline levels of clonality went above those of age-matched healthy donors and moved with circulating CD8+ T-cell counts.

Germline values: CDR1 MGHRA, CDR2 YSYEKL. The J segment lost 10 bases and the V segment lost 3 bases, leaving 13 bases of the junction unmatched. CDR3 length: 15 amino acids. The sample holds many counts of this clone. The antigen is unknown. The method was immunoSEQ multiplex PCR; TCRdb's version includes in-frame clones alone and lacks a portion of them. The sample carries about 160,000 clones, roughly 77% recorded once. Sequenced material: PBMCs, taken after 12 months of ibrutinib treatment. This TCR was sampled from a human donor with chronic lymphocytic leukemia. The chain links TRBV4-1 to TRBJ1-2; 8 bases agree with TRBD1. The CDR3, as DNA: TGCGCCAGCAGCCAGGCAGTTCGGCGCAGGGGGCTCTACACCTTC. Amino acid sequence: CASSQAVRRRGLYTF.